These 22 T cell receptor beta chains originate from one sample sequenced in a study of CXCR3-negative and CXCR3-positive naive CD8 T cells. Via 5' RACE with UMI labels, TRB cDNA libraries were prepared. TCRdb re-called the 5' RACE reads and catalogs CDR3 proteins one per entry, DNA excluded. The table lists more than 65,000 distinct CDR3 sequences. Sequencing was performed on naive CXCR3- CD8+ T cells from blood. Stated subset: CD45RO-CCR7+CD27+CD95- naive CD8+ T cells lacking CXCR3 (TNR3-). These receptors came from a human donor in good health. Some clones in this sample may be carry-over from other donors' samples.

CDR3 sequence reads: CASSYFTTSGGTDTQYF. V usage is TRBV6-2 or TRBV6-3 and J usage is TRBJ2-3; with no DNA, the TCRdb D assignment of TRBD2 cannot be verified. This CDR3 spans 17 amino acids. CDR1 is MNHEY and CDR2 is SVGEGT in the germline V gene.

This chain's CDR3 is CASSQGVAGGNNEQFF. The chain uses TRBV14 and TRBJ2-1; the D gene TCRdb calls, TRBD2, cannot be checked with no DNA. Germline V lookup: CDR1 SGHDN, CDR2 FVKESK. The CDR3 length is 16 residues.

The J gene is TRBJ2-2, the V gene TRBV7-9; TCRdb picks TRBD2, but there is no DNA to check that call. Germline V gene lookup returns CDR1 SEHNR and CDR2 FQNEAQ (reference sequence). The CDR3 sequence is 16 residues long. CDR3 in amino acids: CASSLVRGRGTGELFF.

V gene TRBV5-1 combines with J gene TRBJ2-1; as DNA is missing, the TRBD2 call by TCRdb cannot be tested. CDR3 length: 16 residues. Germline values: CDR1 SGHRS, CDR2 YFSETQ. The CDR3 here is CASSLGTSGEGNEQFF.

This rearrangement joins TRBV2 to TRBJ2-1; TCRdb's assignment of TRBD2 cannot be checked, as there is no DNA. Germline V CDR1 and CDR2: SNHLY, FYNNEI. The CDR3 runs to 17 residues. CDR3 amino acids: CASMRTSGISSYNEQFF.

This chain joins TRBV5-1 and TRBJ2-1; TCRdb names TRBD2, which stays unverified in the absence of DNA. Germline values: CDR1 SGHRS, CDR2 YFSETQ. This CDR3 contains 17 residues. The CDR3 protein is CASSFTPTSGRAWEQFF.

V is TRBV6-2 or TRBV6-3 and J is TRBJ2-1; TCRdb picks TRBD2, but there is no DNA to check that call. Germline lookup yields CDR1 MNHEY and CDR2 SVGEGT. This CDR3 contains 15 residues. CDR3: CASSLLAGGPEEQFF.

J is TRBJ2-5 and V is TRBV7-9; TCRdb gives TRBD2 as the D gene, but with no DNA this cannot be confirmed. The CDR3 is 14 amino acids. Germline CDR1 SEHNR, CDR2 FQNEAQ (reference sequence). This CDR3 is CASAGSGVQETQYF.

This chain uses TRBV29-1 with TRBJ2-2. The CDR3 is made up of 13 amino acids. Germline CDR1 SQVTM, CDR2 ANQGSEA. CDR3 sequence: CSVSYIDTGELFF.

The chain combines TRBV29-1 with TRBJ2-1. The CDR3 has 12 amino acids. Germline V gene sequence: CDR1 SQVTM, CDR2 ANQGSEA. CDR3: CSVPEHYNEQFF.

The J gene is TRBJ2-7, the V gene TRBV11-2; TCRdb designates TRBD1, a call that cannot be tested without DNA. This CDR3 contains 14 residues. CDR1 and CDR2 from the germline V gene are SGHAT and FQNNGV. CDR3 sequence: CASSFPRASYEQYF.

The V gene is TRBV15, the J gene TRBJ2-5. Germline CDR1 is LNHNV and CDR2 is YYDKDF (reference sequence). The CDR3 sequence is 14 residues long. CDR3 protein: CATSLWASRETQYF.

This chain uses TRBV15 with TRBJ2-3; no DNA is available, so the TRBD2 call from TCRdb remains unchecked. The CDR3 contains 15 residues. Germline lookup yields CDR1 LNHNV and CDR2 YYDKDF (reference sequence). The chain's CDR3 is CATSRSGGPTDTQYF.

The chain is built from TRBV6-5 and TRBJ2-7; without DNA, the TCRdb call of TRBD1 cannot be checked. CDR1 and CDR2 (germline): MNHEY, SVGAGI. The CDR3 totals 14 residues. This CDR3 reads CASSQTAQVETSYF.

This CDR3 reads CASSYLGVVGYEQYF. The gene calls are TRBV6-6 and TRBJ2-7; TCRdb's D gene call, TRBD1, goes unchecked for lack of DNA. CDR1 and CDR2 (germline): MNHNY, SVGAGI (reference sequence). There are 15 residues in the CDR3.

This chain joins TRBV6-5 and TRBJ2-7. Germline V gene lookup returns CDR1 MNHEY and CDR2 SVGAGI. This CDR3 region has 15 residues. The CDR3 is CASSYYPANPYEQYF.

V and J are TRBV6-2 or TRBV6-3 and TRBJ2-2; without DNA, the TCRdb call of TRBD1 cannot be checked. CDR1 is MNHEY and CDR2 is SVGEGT in the germline V gene. The CDR3 consists of 16 residues. CDR3 loop: CASSGRGASHTGELFF.

The J gene is TRBJ2-1, the V gene TRBV6-2 or TRBV6-3; no DNA is available, so the TRBD1 call from TCRdb remains unchecked. Germline CDR1 MNHEY, CDR2 SVGEGT. The CDR3 spans 18 residues. CDR3 region: CASSYSMAGAEDYNEQFF.

This rearrangement joins TRBV20-1 to TRBJ1-1; no DNA is available, so the TRBD1 call from TCRdb remains unchecked. The germline V gene has CDR1 DFQATT and CDR2 SNEGSKA (reference sequence). The CDR3 has 14 amino acids. The CDR3 here is CSAREAGTDTEAFF.

V gene TRBV19 combines with J gene TRBJ2-1. This CDR3 has 15 residues. Germline V gene sequence: CDR1 LNHDA, CDR2 SQIVND (reference sequence). CDR3: CASSILHTSGNEQFF.

The chain couples TRBV3-1 to TRBJ2-7; TCRdb selects TRBD1, and the lack of DNA leaves this call unchecked. Looked up from germline, CDR1 is LGHDT and CDR2 is YNNKEL (reference sequence). This CDR3 spans 14 amino acids. The CDR3 sequence: CASSQEVPDDEQYF.

The chain carries TRBV14 and TRBJ2-1; there is no DNA to check the TCRdb D call of TRBD1. The CDR3 runs to 18 residues. The germline CDR1 and CDR2 sequences are SGHDN and FVKESK. The CDR3 is CASSQDGAGTRSYNEQFF.